This TCR beta chain was sequenced during a study of early T cells in non-severe SARS-CoV-2 infection. Overall study: Sequencing of unsorted whole blood was done on bulk RNA, leaving chains unpaired. General study results and limits: Lookups in VDJdb leaned toward anti-spike CD8 responses and missed private and CD4 specificities.

V was pared by 0 bases and J by 2 bases, with 9 bases between. This CDR3 has 15 residues. Germline V gene lookup returns CDR1 LNHNV and CDR2 YYDKDF (reference sequence). Tagging with unique molecular identifiers was applied to individual cDNA molecules. Each CDR3 protein is one row after TCRdb ran MiXCR on the 5' RACE reads. Of tens of thousands of distinct CDR3 sequences listed, about 4.4% are singletons. This clonotype was seen ten or more times. What it recognizes is unknown. The rearrangement joins TRBV15 to TRBJ2-3; D unclear. Sequencing was done on a sample of whole blood. This sequence originates from an adult who was a healthcare worker with PCR-confirmed SARS-CoV-2 infection or an uninfected control (not recorded which). CDR3 in amino acids: CATSRDGSNTDTQYF. The CDR3 coding sequence is TGTGCCACCAGCAGAGACGGGTCGAACACAGATACGCAGTATTTT.